This record concerns one T cell receptor beta chain sequence. Its antigen is undetermined. These data come from a study of response to subunit inactivated influenza vaccine. CDR3 size: 11 residues. Germline V CDR1 and CDR2: SQVTM, ANQGSEA. V shed 8 bases and J 2 bases; nucleotides not matched to a gene: 3. TCRdb called the RT-PCR reads again in MiXCR, with one record for every CDR3 protein. The sample has 560,000 or so distinct CDR3 sequences, 6% to 9% seen once. Study-wide findings and caveats: Seasonal influenza vaccination, on each occasion, was suggested by the authors to recruit few new T cells.

Sequenced material: PBMCs from blood, taken around 25 months after vaccination. The chain uses TRBV29-1 and TRBJ2-7; 7 bases fit TRBD1. This receptor was taken from a man aged 50 to 69 who received an inactivated influenza vaccine. Here the CDR3 reads CSTGTAYEQYF. The CDR3 coding sequence is TGCAGCACAGGGACAGCCTACGAGCAGTACTTC.